This TCR beta chain was profiled in a study of technical replicates of blood from a handful of donors. V gave up 0 bases and J gave up 8 bases; unmatched junction bases: 4. Germline V lookup: CDR1 SGDLS, CDR2 YYNGEE. This CDR3 spans 15 amino acids. This clone was recorded once. Generated by immunoSEQ multiplex PCR, the TCRdb table keeps only in-frame clones and is missing some. The data contain some 60,000 clones, about 95% of them singletons. Sequenced sample: PBMCs. The clonotype comes from a human donor in good health. Some clones in this sample may be carry-over from other donors' samples. V is TRBV9 and J is TRBJ1-4, with TRBD1 matching over 10 bases. CDR3 nucleotides: TGTGCCAGCAGCGTAGGGGGACAGGGGAACGAAAAACTGTTTTTT. This codes for CASSVGGQGNEKLFF.